This is a list of T cell receptor beta chains from one sample in a study of response to subunit inactivated influenza vaccine. TCRdb reprocessed the RT-PCR reads via MiXCR and lists one record per CDR3 protein. The sample carries roughly 700,000 distinct CDR3 sequences, around 16% recorded once. The starting material was PBMCs from blood, obtained 12 days after vaccination. These receptors were taken from a man aged 45-65 years who received an inactivated influenza vaccine. The CDR3 runs from the conserved cysteine through the conserved F or W. Fields, in order: clone size, D gene, V gene, J gene, CDR3 protein, CDR3 DNA. D genes are given only for firm matches. Clone size is shown for a subset of rows, as once, few, many or a class of expanded clone.

few,NA,TRBV7-9,TRBJ1-2,CASSADDFDRYTF,TGTGCCAGCAGTGCGGATGACTTCGACCGCTACACCTTC
few,TRBD2,TRBV20-1,TRBJ2-1,CSAETSIRWSNEQFF,TGCAGTGCCGAGACTAGCATTAGGTGGAGCAATGAGCAGTTCTTC
many,TRBD2,TRBV28,TRBJ2-7,CATQFGGGSIYEQYF,TGTGCCACCCAGTTCGGGGGAGGGTCAATCTACGAGCAGTACTTC
many,TRBD2,TRBV5-1,TRBJ2-7,CASHESGSRSEQYF,TGCGCCAGCCATGAAAGCGGGAGTCGGTCCGAGCAGTACTTC
NA,NA,TRBV27,TRBJ1-3,CASSESRVSSGNTIYF,TGTGCCAGCAGCGAATCCAGGGTGTCCTCTGGAAACACCATATATTTT
NA,TRBD1,TRBV6-2/TRBV6-3,TRBJ1-2,CASSYPGPTGNGYTF,TGTGCCAGCAGTTACCCCGGCCCGACAGGGAATGGCTACACCTTC
few,NA,TRBV7-2,TRBJ2-1,CASSARTSSDNEQFF,TGTGCCAGCAGCGCTCGGACTTCCTCTGACAATGAGCAGTTCTTC
few,TRBD1,TRBV7-2,TRBJ1-2,CASSLDATGAPGYTF,TGTGCCAGCAGCTTAGATGCGACAGGGGCCCCTGGCTACACCTTC
NA,NA,TRBV20-1,TRBJ2-7,CSAKGLLGYEQYF,TGCAGTGCTAAGGGACTCCTAGGCTACGAGCAGTACTTC
NA,TRBD1,TRBV10-1,TRBJ2-1,CARKTGVLWNEQFF,TGCGCCAGGAAAACAGGGGTTTTGTGGAATGAGCAGTTCTTC
few,TRBD1,TRBV3-1,TRBJ2-3,CASSPLQGLRDTQYF,TGTGCCAGCAGCCCTCTACAGGGGCTGAGAGATACGCAGTATTTT
NA,NA,TRBV19,TRBJ1-5,CASSIPSGVQPQHF,TGTGCCAGTAGTATCCCGTCGGGGGTTCAGCCCCAGCATTTT
few,TRBD2,TRBV28,TRBJ2-7,CASSLAGGRARSYEQYF,TGTGCCAGCAGTTTAGCGGGGGGCCGCGCCCGCTCCTACGAGCAGTACTTC
NA,NA,TRBV11-3,TRBJ2-2,CASSYRGGDGELFF,TGTGCCAGCAGCTACAGGGGCGGGGACGGGGAGCTGTTTTTT
NA,NA,TRBV5-1,TRBJ2-7,CASSPRGKVYEQYF,TGCGCCAGCAGCCCCCGGGGGAAAGTCTACGAGCAGTACTTC
once,NA,TRBV30,TRBJ1-5,CAWSEPGTPNQPQHF,TGTGCCTGGAGTGAGCCCGGGACACCGAATCAGCCCCAGCATTTT
few,TRBD1,TRBV29-1,TRBJ2-7,CSVERRDRGMFEQYF,TGCAGCGTTGAAAGAAGGGACAGGGGCATGTTCGAGCAGTACTTC
NA,TRBD2,TRBV5-1,TRBJ2-3,CASSRGLAGGSTLGDTQYF,TGCGCCAGCAGCCGGGGACTAGCGGGAGGGAGCACATTGGGAGATACGCAGTATTTT
NA,NA,TRBV5-6,TRBJ1-1,CASSLGGGRNTEAFF,TGTGCCAGCAGCTTGGGGGGGGGAAGGAACACTGAAGCTTTCTTT
NA,NA,TRBV20-1,TRBJ2-3,CCARDGGRNTDTQYF,TGCTGTGCTAGAGATGGGGGTAGGAACACAGATACGCAGTATTTT
few,NA,TRBV2,TRBJ2-3,CANLLPRGNTDTQYF,TGTGCCAACCTCCTCCCCCGTGGCAACACAGATACGCAGTATTTT
few,TRBD2,TRBV2,TRBJ2-1,CASKPGLAVYNEQFF,TGTGCCAGCAAACCGGGACTAGCGGTCTACAATGAGCAGTTCTTC
few,TRBD1,TRBV2,TRBJ1-6,CASSDYLTGSSPLHF,TGTGCCAGCAGTGATTACTTGACAGGGAGTTCACCCCTCCACTTT
many,NA,TRBV20-1,TRBJ2-2,CSASPLVSSTGELFF,TGCAGTGCTAGCCCCCTTGTGAGTTCGACCGGGGAGCTGTTTTTT
few,NA,TRBV28,TRBJ1-2,CASSAGPEIYGYTF,TGTGCCAGCAGTGCGGGACCCGAGATCTATGGCTACACCTTC
few,TRBD2,TRBV5-1,TRBJ2-1,CASSLTSVTSYNEQFF,TGCGCCAGCAGCTTAACTAGCGTAACCTCCTACAATGAGCAGTTCTTC
NA,NA,TRBV6-2/TRBV6-3,TRBJ1-5,CASSSDGTPRQPQHF,TGTGCCAGCAGCTCTGACGGGACCCCCCGCCAGCCCCAGCATTTT
few,NA,TRBV7-8,TRBJ1-1,CASSLAKGRLNTEAFF,TGTGCCAGCAGCTTAGCGAAGGGACGGTTGAACACTGAAGCTTTCTTT
NA,TRBD1,TRBV2,TRBJ1-1,CATGQGVTEAFF,TGTGCCACGGGACAGGGCGTCACTGAAGCTTTCTTT
NA,TRBD1,TRBV6-5,TRBJ2-7,CASSYSRGQARARQYF,TGTGCCAGCAGTTACTCGAGGGGACAGGCCCGCGCGAGGCAGTACTTC
NA,TRBD1,TRBV15,TRBJ1-1,CATSRALGQGNTEAFF,TGTGCCACCAGCAGGGCTTTGGGACAGGGGAACACTGAAGCTTTCTTT
few,TRBD2,TRBV7-8,TRBJ2-2,CASSLATKAGAGTGELFF,TGTGCCAGCAGCTTAGCAACCAAAGCGGGGGCCGGTACCGGGGAGCTGTTTTTT
NA,NA,TRBV29-1,TRBJ2-7,CSVRQGGHEQYF,TGCAGCGTTCGGCAGGGCGGACACGAGCAGTACTTC
NA,NA,TRBV28,TRBJ1-6,CASSLRAGVVSPLHF,TGTGCCAGCAGTTTACGGGCAGGGGTGGTTTCACCCCTCCACTTT
few,TRBD2,TRBV4-1,TRBJ2-3,CASSQDKGLAGGLDTQYF,TGCGCCAGCAGCCAAGATAAAGGCCTAGCGGGGGGGCTGGATACGCAGTATTTT
few,NA,TRBV3-1,TRBJ1-4,CASSQVRREKLFF,TGTGCCAGCAGCCAAGTAAGAAGGGAAAAACTGTTTTTT
few,TRBD2,TRBV5-1,TRBJ2-1,CASSVRTSGGPNEQFF,TGCGCCAGCAGCGTGAGGACTAGCGGGGGGCCCAATGAGCAGTTCTTC
few,NA,TRBV6-5,TRBJ2-5,CASSSPRTEFQETQYF,TGTGCCAGCAGTTCACCCCGGACGGAGTTCCAAGAGACCCAGTACTTC
NA,TRBD1,TRBV6-5,TRBJ1-2,CASSYSVNEGAEGYTF,TGTGCCAGCAGTTACTCAGTAAATGAGGGGGCTGAGGGCTACACCTTC
NA,TRBD2,TRBV11-3,TRBJ2-1,CASSSLGPGLAGGPRRNEQFF,TGTGCCAGCAGCTCCCTTGGCCCGGGACTAGCGGGAGGCCCTAGGAGGAATGAGCAGTTCTTC
many,NA,TRBV7-2,TRBJ2-3,CASSAPLALVTDTQYF,TGTGCCAGCAGCGCCCCTCTAGCGTTAGTCACAGATACGCAGTATTTT
NA,NA,TRBV18,TRBJ1-5,CASSPPGARNQPQHF,TGTGCCAGCTCACCGCCGGGGGCGCGTAATCAGCCCCAGCATTTT
few,TRBD1,TRBV3-1,TRBJ1-1,CASSLQGAFRGNTEAFF,TGTGCCAGCAGCCTACAGGGGGCTTTTCGCGGAAACACTGAAGCTTTCTTT
many,TRBD1,TRBV29-1,TRBJ2-7,CSVPDRESSYEQYF,TGCAGCGTTCCGGACAGGGAATCCTCCTACGAGCAGTACTTC
few,NA,TRBV2,TRBJ2-6,CASKRTVDAVTGANVLTF,TGTGCCAGCAAACGAACTGTGGACGCGGTTACTGGGGCCAACGTCCTGACTTTC
NA,NA,TRBV10-3,TRBJ2-7,CASRGLGQNYEQYF,TGTGCCTCCCGGGGTTTAGGACAAAACTACGAGCAGTACTTC
NA,TRBD1,TRBV20-1,TRBJ2-1,CSARTQGSYNEQFF,TGCAGTGCTAGAACACAGGGGTCTTACAATGAGCAGTTCTTC
NA,TRBD1,TRBV20-1,TRBJ2-5,CSARPGQQETQYF,TGCAGTGCTAGACCGGGACAGCAAGAGACCCAGTACTTC
many,NA,TRBV29-1,TRBJ2-3,CSVEDRVRGSTDTQYF,TGCAGCGTTGAAGATCGTGTAAGGGGCAGCACAGATACGCAGTATTTT
few,TRBD1,TRBV6-2/TRBV6-3,TRBJ2-5,CASTTGQGGAETQYF,TGTGCCAGCACAACTGGACAGGGTGGTGCAGAGACCCAGTACTTC
few,NA,TRBV3-1,TRBJ2-7,CASSQDVTYYEQYF,TGTGCCAGCAGCCAAGATGTCACTTACTACGAGCAGTACTTC
NA,NA,TRBV6-5,TRBJ2-1,CASSYPGPVGNEQFF,TGTGCCAGCAGTTACCCGGGACCAGTGGGTAATGAGCAGTTCTTC
NA,NA,TRBV7-2,TRBJ2-6,CASSIRGSGANVLTF,TGTGCCAGCAGCATAAGGGGCTCTGGGGCCAACGTCCTGACTTTC
NA,NA,TRBV7-9,TRBJ1-2,CASTKTAYGYTF,TGTGCCAGCACCAAGACAGCCTATGGCTACACCTTC
NA,NA,TRBV5-1,TRBJ2-1,CASSLMPGKFDEQFF,TGCGCCAGCAGCTTAATGCCAGGGAAGTTCGATGAGCAGTTCTTC
NA,TRBD2,TRBV7-8,TRBJ2-7,CASNPSAGGGGEQYF,TGTGCCAGCAACCCTAGCGCGGGGGGCGGAGGCGAGCAGTACTTC
few,NA,TRBV5-1,TRBJ1-1,CASSLFGGGTEAFF,TGCGCCAGCAGCTTGTTCGGGGGAGGCACTGAAGCTTTCTTT
few,NA,TRBV5-1,TRBJ1-1,CASRPVVNTEAFF,TGCGCCAGCAGACCCGTAGTGAACACTGAAGCTTTCTTT
NA,NA,TRBV18,TRBJ1-2,CASSPEDRPGYTF,TGTGCCAGCTCACCGGAGGACAGACCTGGCTACACCTTC